The clone carrying this T cell receptor beta chain was seen only a few times. Produced via immunoSEQ multiplex PCR; TCRdb's table is partial and in-frame only. The sample holds some 18,000 clones; roughly 87% are singletons and the top ten take roughly 6.6%. Cyclophosphamide on days +3 and +4 followed busulfan-fludarabine conditioning and a marrow graft. These data belong to a study of T cells after posttransplantation cyclophosphamide. V lost 2 bases and J 1 base, leaving 6 bases between the germline ends. CDR1 is KGHSH and CDR2 is LQKENI in the germline V gene. This CDR3 is built from 14 residues. The V and J genes are TRBV18 and TRBJ1-3; D is undetermined. This sequence was found in a female patient aged 40 to 55 who received an allogeneic stem cell transplant from a related donor, was CMV-positive, and had no GVHD. Some T cells may be supplied by the graft donor. Here the sequenced sample was PBMCs, taken after allogeneic stem cell transplant with posttransplant cyclophosphamide. CDR3 coding DNA: TGTGCCAGCTCACCAGGAGTGTCTGGAAACACCATATATTTT. Residues: CASSPGVSGNTIYF.